The table lists the clone carrying this T cell receptor (beta chain) with a count of one. This sample is drawn from a study of somatic mutations in cytotoxic T cells in rheumatoid arthritis. Study in general: The flow sorting of some V beta antibody-stained T-cell populations reached nearly 100% purity, and the sorted populations included V beta1+ cells sequenced for TCRB.

Using immunoSEQ multiplex PCR, the repertoire was profiled, and TCRdb retains in-frame clones only, with some absent. The sample has around 16,000 clones, 60% to 80% seen once. CDR3 size: 15 residues. V lost 1 base and J lost 8; bases outside the gene matches: 6. Germline-derived CDR1 and CDR2 are MNHEY and SMNVEV (reference sequence). The TCR originated in an adult with rheumatoid arthritis. Sequencing input: CD8+ T cells sorted from blood. The J gene is TRBJ2-1, the V gene TRBV27; 9 positions agree with TRBD2. The CDR3 DNA follows: TGTGCCAGCAGTTTATACGGGACTAGCTTCTATGAGCAGTTCTTC. It translates to CASSLYGTSFYEQFF.